The rows below give T cell receptor beta chains drawn from one sample of a study of beta chain features in type 1 diabetes. The data were produced by immunoSEQ multiplex PCR, yet TCRdb's version contains in-frame clones alone and is incomplete. The table includes about 350,000 clones, around a fifth detected once. Sequences were obtained from naive CD4+ T cells from blood. All receptors come from a woman aged 18 to 35 in good health. Both conserved end residues are trimmed from each CDR3.

TRBV4-1	TRBJ2-7	ASSQVRTPPYEQY
TRBV9	TRBJ1-1	ASSPQGGTEAF
TRBV7-2	TRBJ1-5	ASSSRAGLFDQPQH
TRBV7-2	TRBJ2-5	ASSRGQGGETQY
TRBV28	TRBJ2-1	ASSLAASGSHNEQF
TRBV10-3	TRBJ1-2	AISESNLRDDGYT
TRBV4-3	TRBJ1-2	ASSHQEGARGYT
TRBV11-1	TRBJ1-6	ASSTGGAYGSPLH
TRBV10-3	TRBJ2-3	AISEIPSGSGADTQY
TRBV2	TRBJ2-5	ASRGDYRATQY
TRBV6-5	TRBJ2-5	ASSRTSWGETQY
TRBV10-3	TRBJ2-1	AISDPRSAGGKQF
TRBV29-1	TRBJ1-2	SVYRDDYT
TRBV19	TRBJ2-1	ASRPPGVSYNEQF
TRBV7-9	TRBJ2-3	ASSLFGQGGDTQY
TRBV18	TRBJ2-1	ASSQLAARVNEQF
TRBV7-7	TRBJ2-5	ASSLGQGFVETQY
TRBV19	TRBJ2-7	ASSIKHGRDYYEQY
TRBV6-6	TRBJ2-2	AASPAGELF
TRBV7-2	TRBJ2-3	ASSPPSGSRTDTQY
TRBV11-3	TRBJ2-2	ASSLAIGELF
TRBV14	TRBJ2-5	ASSQGAIVREIETQY
TRBV2	TRBJ2-5	ASSALETQY
TRBV9	TRBJ2-3	ASSAGGSTSTDTQY
TRBV30	TRBJ1-4	AWSKDRGEKLF
TRBV7-9	TRBJ2-1	ASSLAGGNEQF